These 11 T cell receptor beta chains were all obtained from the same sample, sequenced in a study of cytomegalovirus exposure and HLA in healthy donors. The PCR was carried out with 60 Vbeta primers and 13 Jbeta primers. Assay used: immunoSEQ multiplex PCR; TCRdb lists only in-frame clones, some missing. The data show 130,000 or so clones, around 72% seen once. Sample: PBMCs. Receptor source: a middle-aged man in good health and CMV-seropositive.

CDR3 region: CASSYAGSRAYGYTF. The CDR3 DNA reads TGTGCCAGCAGTTACGCGGGATCTCGGGCCTATGGCTACACCTTC. V is TRBV6-5 and J is TRBJ1-2; D uncertain. CDR1 and CDR2 from the germline V gene are MNHEY and SVGAGI. V gave up 2 bases and J gave up 4 bases, with 14 bases separating them. The length of the CDR3 is 15 residues.

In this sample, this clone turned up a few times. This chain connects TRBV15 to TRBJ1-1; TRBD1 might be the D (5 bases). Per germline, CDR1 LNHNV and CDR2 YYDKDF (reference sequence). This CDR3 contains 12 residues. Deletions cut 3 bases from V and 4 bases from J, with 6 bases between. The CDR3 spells CATSRDTTEAFF. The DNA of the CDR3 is TGTGCCACCAGCAGGGACACCACTGAAGCTTTCTTT.

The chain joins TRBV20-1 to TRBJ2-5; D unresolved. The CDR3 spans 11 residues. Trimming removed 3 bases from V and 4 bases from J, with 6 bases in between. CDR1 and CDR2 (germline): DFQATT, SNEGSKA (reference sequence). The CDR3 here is CSASSIETQYF. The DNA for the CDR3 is TGCAGTGCTAGTTCTATAGAGACCCAGTACTTC.

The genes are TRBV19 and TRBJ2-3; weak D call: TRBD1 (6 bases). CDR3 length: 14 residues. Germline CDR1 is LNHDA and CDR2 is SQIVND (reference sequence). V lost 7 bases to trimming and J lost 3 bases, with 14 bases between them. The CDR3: CASTPGHTTDTQYF. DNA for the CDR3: TGTGCCAGTACTCCGGGACACACGACAGATACGCAGTATTTT.

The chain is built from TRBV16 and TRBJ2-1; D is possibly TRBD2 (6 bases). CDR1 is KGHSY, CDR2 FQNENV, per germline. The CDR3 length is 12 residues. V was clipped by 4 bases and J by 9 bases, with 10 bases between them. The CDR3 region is CASSPLGGEQFF. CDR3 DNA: TGTGCCAGCAGCCCGCTCGGGGGTGAGCAGTTCTTC. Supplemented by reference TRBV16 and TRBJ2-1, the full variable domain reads GEEVAQTPKHLVRGEGQKAKLYCAPIKGHSYVFWYQQVLKNEFKFLISFQNENVFDETGMPKERFSAKCLPNSPCSLEIQATKLEDSAVYFCASSPLGGEQFFGPGTRLTVL.

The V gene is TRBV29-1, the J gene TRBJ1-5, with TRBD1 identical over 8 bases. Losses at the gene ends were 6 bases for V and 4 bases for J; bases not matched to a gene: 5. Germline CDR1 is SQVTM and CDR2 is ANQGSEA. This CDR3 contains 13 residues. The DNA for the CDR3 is TGCAGCGTCCGGGACAGGTCTAATCAGCCCCAGCATTTT. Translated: CSVRDRSNQPQHF.

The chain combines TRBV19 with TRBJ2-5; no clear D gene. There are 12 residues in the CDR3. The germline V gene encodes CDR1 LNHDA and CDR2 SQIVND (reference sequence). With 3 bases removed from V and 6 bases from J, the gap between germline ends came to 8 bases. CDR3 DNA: TGTGCCAGTAGTATGGGCTTTCAGACCCAGTACTTC. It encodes CASSMGFQTQYF.

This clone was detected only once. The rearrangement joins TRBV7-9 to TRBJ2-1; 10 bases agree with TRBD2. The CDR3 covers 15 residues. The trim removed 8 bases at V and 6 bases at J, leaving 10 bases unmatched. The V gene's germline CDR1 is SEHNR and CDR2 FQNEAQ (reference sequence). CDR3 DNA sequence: TGTGCCAGCCTGCCTAGCGGGAGAGTTCGCAATGAGCAGTTCTTC. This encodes CASLPSGRVRNEQFF.

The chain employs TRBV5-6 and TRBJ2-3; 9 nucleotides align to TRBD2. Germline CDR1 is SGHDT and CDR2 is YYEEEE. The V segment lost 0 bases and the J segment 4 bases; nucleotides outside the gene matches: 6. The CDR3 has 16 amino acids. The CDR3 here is CASSLAGSGSADTQYF. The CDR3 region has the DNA TGTGCCAGCAGCTTGGCGGGTAGCGGGAGCGCAGATACGCAGTATTTT. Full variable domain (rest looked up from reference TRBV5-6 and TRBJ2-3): DAGVTQSPTHLIKTRGQQVTLRCSPKSGHDTVSWYQQALGQGPQFIFQYYEEEERQRGNFPDRFSGHQFPNYSSELNVNALLLGDSALYLCASSLAGSGSADTQYFGPGTRLTVL.

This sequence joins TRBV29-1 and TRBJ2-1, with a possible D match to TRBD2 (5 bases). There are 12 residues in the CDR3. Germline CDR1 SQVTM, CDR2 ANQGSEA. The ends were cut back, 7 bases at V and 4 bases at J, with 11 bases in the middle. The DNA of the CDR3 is TGCAGCGCTCGAGCGGAGTACAATGAGCAGTTCTTC. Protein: CSARAEYNEQFF.

CDR3 amino acids: CASSGPSGQGAAEAFF. CDR3 DNA sequence: TGTGCCAGCAGCGGGCCTTCGGGACAGGGGGCCGCTGAAGCTTTCTTT. The J gene is TRBJ1-1, the V gene TRBV9, with 12 bases lining up with TRBD1. The V segment lost 3 bases and the J segment 6 bases; nucleotides outside the gene matches: 9. Germline CDR1 and CDR2: SGDLS and YYNGEE. The CDR3 sequence is 16 residues long. The full variable domain, its missing parts supplied by reference TRBV9 and TRBJ1-1, is DSGVTQTPKHLITATGQRVTLRCSPRSGDLSVYWYQQSLDQGLQFLIQYYNGEERAKGNILERFSAQQFPDLHSELNLSSLELGDSALYFCASSGPSGQGAAEAFFGQGTRLTVV.